The clone carrying this T cell receptor (beta chain) was observed at least ten times. CDR1 is LGHDT and CDR2 is YNNKEL in the germline V gene (reference sequence). CDR3 size: 13 residues. Trimming cost V 1 base and J 5 bases, with 8 bases left between them. RNA transcripts were the template for amplifying TCR beta CDR3 regions. TCR CDR3 regions were first amplified by RT-PCR with HTBI primers. TCRdb reprocessed the multiplex PCR reads with MiXCR, giving one entry per CDR3 protein. The sample lists about 640,000 distinct CDR3 sequences, about 14% occurring once. This record belongs to a study of T cells in Graves' hyperthyroidism and ophthalmopathy.

Sequenced input: blood. The sequence was collected from a woman between 50 and 59 years old with Graves' ophthalmopathy. The chain uses TRBV3-1 and TRBJ1-1; D not certain. CDR3 nucleotides: TGTGCCAGCAGCCAAGCTTTTGGTACTGAAGCTTTCTTT. It encodes CASSQAFGTEAFF.